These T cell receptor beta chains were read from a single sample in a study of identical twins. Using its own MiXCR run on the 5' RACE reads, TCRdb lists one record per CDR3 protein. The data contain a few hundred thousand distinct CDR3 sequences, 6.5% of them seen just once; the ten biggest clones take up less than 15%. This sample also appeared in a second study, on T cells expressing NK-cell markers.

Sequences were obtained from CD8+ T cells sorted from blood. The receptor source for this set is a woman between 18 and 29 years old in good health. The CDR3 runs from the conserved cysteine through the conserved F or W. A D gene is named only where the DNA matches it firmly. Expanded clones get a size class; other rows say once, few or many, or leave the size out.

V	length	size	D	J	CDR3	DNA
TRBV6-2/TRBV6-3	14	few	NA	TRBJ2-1	CASSYLQSYNEQFF	TGTGCCAGCAGTTATTTACAGTCCTACAATGAGCAGTTCTTC
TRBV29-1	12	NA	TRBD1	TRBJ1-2	CSIAGTGYGYTF	TGCAGCATTGCCGGGACAGGCTATGGCTACACCTTC
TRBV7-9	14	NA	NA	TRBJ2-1	CASSFSLENNEQFF	TGTGCCAGCAGCTTTTCTCTCGAAAACAATGAGCAGTTCTTC
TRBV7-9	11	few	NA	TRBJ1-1	CASSHLTEAFF	TGTGCCAGCAGCCACCTCACTGAAGCTTTCTTT
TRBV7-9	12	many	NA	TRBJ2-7	CASSATGYEQYF	TGTGCCAGCAGCGCCACCGGATACGAGCAGTACTTC
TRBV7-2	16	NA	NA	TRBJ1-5	CASSSDRAGGNQPQHF	TGTGCCAGCAGCTCGGACCGCGCGGGTGGCAATCAGCCCCAGCATTTT
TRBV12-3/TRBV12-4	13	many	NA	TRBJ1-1	CASTIIRPTEAFF	TGTGCCAGCACCATAATCCGACCCACTGAAGCTTTCTTT
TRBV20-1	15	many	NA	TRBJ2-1	CSARETYGSFAGQFF	TGCAGTGCTAGAGAGACATACGGTTCGTTTGCGGGGCAGTTCTTC
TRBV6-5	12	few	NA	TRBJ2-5	CASSYSGETQYF	TGTGCCAGCAGTTATTCGGGAGAGACCCAGTACTTC
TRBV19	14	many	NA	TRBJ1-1	CASSISGSNTEAFF	TGTGCCAGTAGTATCTCAGGGTCGAACACTGAAGCTTTCTTT
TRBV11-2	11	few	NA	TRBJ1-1	CASSSLTEAFF	TGTGCCAGCAGCTCACTGACTGAAGCTTTCTTT
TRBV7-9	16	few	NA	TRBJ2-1	CASSLLVAGAGNEQFF	TGTGCCAGCAGCTTATTGGTCGCGGGGGCTGGGAATGAGCAGTTCTTC
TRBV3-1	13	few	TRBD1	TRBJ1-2	CASSLPRGVGYTF	TGTGCCAGCAGCCTGCCCAGGGGGGTTGGCTACACCTTC
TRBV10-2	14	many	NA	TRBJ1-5	CASNSGISNQPQHF	TGCGCCAGCAATTCAGGGATTAGCAATCAGCCCCAGCATTTT
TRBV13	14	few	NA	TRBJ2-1	CASSVGRRNNEQFF	TGTGCCAGCAGCGTGGGACGAAGGAACAATGAGCAGTTCTTC